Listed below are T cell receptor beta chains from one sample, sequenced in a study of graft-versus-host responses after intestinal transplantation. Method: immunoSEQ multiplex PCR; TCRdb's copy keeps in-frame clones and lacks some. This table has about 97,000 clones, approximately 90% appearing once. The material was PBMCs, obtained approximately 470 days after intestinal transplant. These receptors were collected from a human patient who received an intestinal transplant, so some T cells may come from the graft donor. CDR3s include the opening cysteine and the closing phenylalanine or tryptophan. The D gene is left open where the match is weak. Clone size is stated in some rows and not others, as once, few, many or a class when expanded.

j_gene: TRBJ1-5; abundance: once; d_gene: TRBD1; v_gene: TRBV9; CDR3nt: TGTGCCAGCAGCGTAGGGGCAGGGGGGATAAATCAGCCCCAGCATTTT; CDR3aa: CASSVGAGGINQPQHF
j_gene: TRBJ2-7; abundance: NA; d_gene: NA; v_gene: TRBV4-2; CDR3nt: TGTGCCAGCAGCCCCGACACGGGAAGCTCCTACGAGCAGTACTTC; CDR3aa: CASSPDTGSSYEQYF
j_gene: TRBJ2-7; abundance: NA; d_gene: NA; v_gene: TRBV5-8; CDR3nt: TGTGCCAGCAGCTTGGACAAGTCTCGTTCCGAGCAGTACTTC; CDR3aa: CASSLDKSRSEQYF
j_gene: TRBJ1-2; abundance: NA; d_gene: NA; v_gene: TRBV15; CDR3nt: TGTGCCACCAGCAGTCTCCCCCTCTCGGACAGCACGAATTATGGCTACACCTTC; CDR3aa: CATSSLPLSDSTNYGYTF
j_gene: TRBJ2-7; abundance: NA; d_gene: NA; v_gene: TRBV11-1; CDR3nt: TGTGCCAGCAGCTTAGGCCAGGACACTCTTGGAAGTTACGAGCAGTACTTC; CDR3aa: CASSLGQDTLGSYEQYF
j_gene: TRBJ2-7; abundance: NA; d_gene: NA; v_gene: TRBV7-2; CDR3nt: TGTGCCAGCAGCTTAGACGGGGGCGAGCAGTACTTC; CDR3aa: CASSLDGGEQYF
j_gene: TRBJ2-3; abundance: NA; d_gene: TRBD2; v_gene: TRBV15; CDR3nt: TGTGCCACCAGCAGAGGGTTAGGACTAGTCGGTTCAGATACGCAGTATTTT; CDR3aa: CATSRGLGLVGSDTQYF
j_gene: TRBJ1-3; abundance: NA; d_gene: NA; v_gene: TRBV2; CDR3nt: TGTGCCAGCAAGTCGACAGCGGCTGGAAACACCATATATTTT; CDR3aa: CASKSTAAGNTIYF
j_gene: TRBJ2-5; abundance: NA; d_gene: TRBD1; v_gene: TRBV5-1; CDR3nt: TGCGCCAGCAGCCCCAAGCACGGTTCCAGGGGGCTCCGAGAGACCCAGTACTTC; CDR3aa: CASSPKHGSRGLRETQYF
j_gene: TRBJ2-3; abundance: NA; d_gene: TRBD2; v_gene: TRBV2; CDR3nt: TGTGCCAGCAGTGACAAGCGGGGGGACACAGATACGCAGTATTTT; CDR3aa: CASSDKRGDTDTQYF
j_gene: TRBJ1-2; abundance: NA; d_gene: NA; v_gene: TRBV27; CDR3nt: TGTGCCAGCAGTCCGACCGGGGGAGTGTGGGGCTACACCTTC; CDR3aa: CASSPTGGVWGYTF
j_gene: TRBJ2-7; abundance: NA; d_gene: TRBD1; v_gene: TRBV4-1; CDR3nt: TGCGCCAGCAGTCGCGGACAGGGGGCCTTAGGCGAGCAGTACTTC; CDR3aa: CASSRGQGALGEQYF
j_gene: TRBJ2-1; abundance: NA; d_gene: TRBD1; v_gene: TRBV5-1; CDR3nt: TGCGCCAGCAGCTTGTTCGGGACAGGGGGCTCCCTGGGCTACAATGAGCAGTTCTTC; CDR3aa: CASSLFGTGGSLGYNEQFF
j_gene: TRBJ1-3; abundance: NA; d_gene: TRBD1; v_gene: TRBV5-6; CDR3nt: TGTGCCAGCAGCTACGGGACAGGCTCTGGAAACACCATATATTTT; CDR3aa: CASSYGTGSGNTIYF
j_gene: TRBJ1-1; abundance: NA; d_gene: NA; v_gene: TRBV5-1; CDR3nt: TGCGCCAGCAGCTTGGGGGGCAGACAAGCTTTCTTT; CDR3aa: CASSLGGRQAFF
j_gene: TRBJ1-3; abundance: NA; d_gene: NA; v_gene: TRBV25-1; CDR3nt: TGTGCCAGCAGTGAGCCGGGCCGGGGAAACACCATATATTTT; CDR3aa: CASSEPGRGNTIYF
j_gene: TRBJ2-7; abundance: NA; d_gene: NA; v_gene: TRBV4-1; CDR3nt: TGCGCCAGCAGCCAAGGTTTAGGCGTTGGGAGCTACGAGCAGTACTTC; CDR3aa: CASSQGLGVGSYEQYF
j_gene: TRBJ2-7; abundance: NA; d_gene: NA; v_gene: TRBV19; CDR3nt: TGTGCCAGTAGTATGTTGGGGTACGAGCAGTACTTC; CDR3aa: CASSMLGYEQYF
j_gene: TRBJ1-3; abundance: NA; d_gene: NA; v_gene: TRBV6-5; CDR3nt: TGTGCCAGCAGTTACTCGAGAGACTCTGGAAACACCATATATTTT; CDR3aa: CASSYSRDSGNTIYF
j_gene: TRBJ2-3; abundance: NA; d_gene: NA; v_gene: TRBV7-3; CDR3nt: TGTGCCAGCAGCCCCAGCCCAGATACGCAGTATTTT; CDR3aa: CASSPSPDTQYF
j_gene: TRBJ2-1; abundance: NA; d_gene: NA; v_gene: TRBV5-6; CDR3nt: TGTGCCAGCAGCCTAACTGGGGGGTATTGGTTCTTC; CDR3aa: CASSLTGGYWFF
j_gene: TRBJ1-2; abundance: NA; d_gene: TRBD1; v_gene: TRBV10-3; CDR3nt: TGTGCCATCAGTGACCCCGGGACAGCGCTATTCTATGGCTACACCTTC; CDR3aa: CAISDPGTALFYGYTF
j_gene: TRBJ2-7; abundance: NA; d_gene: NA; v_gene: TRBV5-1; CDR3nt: TGCGCCAGCAGCTCCCGGGAAGGGGTGGGGGAGCAGTACTTC; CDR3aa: CASSSREGVGEQYF
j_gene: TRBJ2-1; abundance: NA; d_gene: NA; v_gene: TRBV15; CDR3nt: TGTGCCACCAGCCCGGGGAGCTCCTACAATGAGCAGTTCTTC; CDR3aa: CATSPGSSYNEQFF
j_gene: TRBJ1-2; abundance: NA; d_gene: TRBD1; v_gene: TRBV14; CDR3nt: TGTGCCAGCAGCCAAGCGGGGACAGGGGGAGGATTGGACTATGGCTACACCTTC; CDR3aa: CASSQAGTGGGLDYGYTF
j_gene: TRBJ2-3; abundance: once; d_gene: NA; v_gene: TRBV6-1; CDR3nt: TGTGCCAGCAGTGAGATTAACGCAGATACGCAGTATTTT; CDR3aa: CASSEINADTQYF
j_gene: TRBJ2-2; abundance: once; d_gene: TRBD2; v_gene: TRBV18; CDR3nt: TGTGCCAGCTCGCCACCGAGCGGGGGCACCGGGGAGCTGTTTTTT; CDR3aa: CASSPPSGGTGELFF
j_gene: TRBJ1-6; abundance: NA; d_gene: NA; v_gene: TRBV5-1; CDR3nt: TGCGCCAGCAGCTTGGATCCGCGGTATAATTCACCCCTCCACTTT; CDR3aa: CASSLDPRYNSPLHF
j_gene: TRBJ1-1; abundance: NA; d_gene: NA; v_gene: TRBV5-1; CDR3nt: TGCGCCAGCAGCACCGCTAGGGGGGAGGTCACTGAAGCTTTCTTT; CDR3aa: CASSTARGEVTEAFF
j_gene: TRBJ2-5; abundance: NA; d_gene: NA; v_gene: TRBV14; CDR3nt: TGTGCCAGCAGCCAAGCCATGAGCCGCGGGAAGAAGGCCCAGTACTTC; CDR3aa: CASSQAMSRGKKAQYF
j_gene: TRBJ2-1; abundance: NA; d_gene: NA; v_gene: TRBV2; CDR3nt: TGTGCCAGCAGTGGTCTGGGGGCCGAGCAGTTCTTC; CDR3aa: CASSGLGAEQFF
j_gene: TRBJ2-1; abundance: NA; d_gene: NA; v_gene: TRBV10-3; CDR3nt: TGTGCCATCAGCCCCGGGGGCCGGCAGTGGGATGAGCAGTTCTTC; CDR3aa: CAISPGGRQWDEQFF
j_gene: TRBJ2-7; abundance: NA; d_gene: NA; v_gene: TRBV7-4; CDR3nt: TGTGCCAGGCGACAGGTATCTAGCTACGAGCAGTACTTC; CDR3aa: CARRQVSSYEQYF
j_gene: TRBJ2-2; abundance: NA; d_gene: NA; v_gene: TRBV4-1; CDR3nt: TGCGCCAGCAGCCAAGGGGGGTTCACCGGGGAGCTGTTTTTT; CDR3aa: CASSQGGFTGELFF
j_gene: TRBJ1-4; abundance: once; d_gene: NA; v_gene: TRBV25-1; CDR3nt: TGTGCCAGCAGTGAACCAGACAGGCTTAATGAAAAACTGTTTTTT; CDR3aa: CASSEPDRLNEKLFF
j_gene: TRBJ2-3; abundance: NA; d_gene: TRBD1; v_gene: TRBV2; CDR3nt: TGTGCCAGCAGGGGGGGACAGGGGAACACAGATACGCAGTATTTT; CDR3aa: CASRGGQGNTDTQYF
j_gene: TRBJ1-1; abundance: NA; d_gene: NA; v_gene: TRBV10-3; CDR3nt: TGTGCCATCAGTGAGTTGGCAGAGAACACTGAAGCTTTCTTT; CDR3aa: CAISELAENTEAFF
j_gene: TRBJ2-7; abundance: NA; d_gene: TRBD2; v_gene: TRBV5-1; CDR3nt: TGCGCCAGCAGCCACGGGGCGACTAGCGGGGGAGGCTACGAGCAGTACTTC; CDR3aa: CASSHGATSGGGYEQYF
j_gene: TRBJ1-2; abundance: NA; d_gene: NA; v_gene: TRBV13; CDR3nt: TGTGCCAGCAGCTTATCCGAAGATCAGCAACTAGGCCTTTATGGCTACACCTTC; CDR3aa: CASSLSEDQQLGLYGYTF
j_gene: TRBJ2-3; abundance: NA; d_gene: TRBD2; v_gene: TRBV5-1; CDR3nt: TGCGCCAGCAGCTTGTTTCTGACTAGCGGGGAGGGGGATACGCAGTATTTT; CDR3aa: CASSLFLTSGEGDTQYF
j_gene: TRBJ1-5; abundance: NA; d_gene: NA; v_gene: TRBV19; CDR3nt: TGTGCCAGTAGTATAGTTCAACAGGCGACGCAGCCCCAGCATTTT; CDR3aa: CASSIVQQATQPQHF
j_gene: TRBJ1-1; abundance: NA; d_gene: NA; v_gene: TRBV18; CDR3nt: TGTGCCAGCTCACCAAACAGCGAGAGTGGAGCTTTCTTT; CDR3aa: CASSPNSESGAFF
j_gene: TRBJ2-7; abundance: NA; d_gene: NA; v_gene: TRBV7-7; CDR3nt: TGTGCTAGCAGCTTGGCGGGGCTCAGCGGGCCCTACGAGCAGTACTTC; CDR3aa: CASSLAGLSGPYEQYF
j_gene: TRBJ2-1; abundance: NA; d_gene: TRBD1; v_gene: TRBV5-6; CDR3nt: TGTGCCAGCAGCTTTGCGACAGGGGGGTACAATGAGCAGTTCTTC; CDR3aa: CASSFATGGYNEQFF
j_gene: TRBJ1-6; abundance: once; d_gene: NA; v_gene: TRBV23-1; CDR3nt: TGCGCCAGCAGTCAATCGCTCAGGGCAGGTTCACCCCTCCACTTT; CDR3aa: CASSQSLRAGSPLHF
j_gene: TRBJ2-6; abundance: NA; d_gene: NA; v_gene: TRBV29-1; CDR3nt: TGCGCGGGTCAGGACGCCTCTGGGGCCAACGTCCTGACTTTC; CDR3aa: CAGQDASGANVLTF
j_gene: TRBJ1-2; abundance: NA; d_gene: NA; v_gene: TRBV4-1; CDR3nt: TGCGCCAGCAGCCAAGGGGATAACTATGGCTACACCTTC; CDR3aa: CASSQGDNYGYTF
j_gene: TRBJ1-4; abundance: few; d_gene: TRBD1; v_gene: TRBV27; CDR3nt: TGTGCCAACCTGAACAGGGACAGCAATCCCGAAAAACTGTTTTTT; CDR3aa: CANLNRDSNPEKLFF